What follows are 10 T cell receptor beta chains derived from one specimen sequenced in a study of T cells in Graves' hyperthyroidism and ophthalmopathy. RNA transcripts gave rise to amplified TCR beta CDR3 regions. HTBI primers were used for first-round RT-PCR of the TCR CDR3. MiXCR, applied by TCRdb to the multiplex PCR reads, yields one record per CDR3 protein. Of over 150,000 distinct CDR3 sequences listed, roughly a sixth were seen once; the top ten hold 53%. Sequencing was done on a sample of blood. The receptors derive from a woman aged 50 to 65 with Graves' hyperthyroidism.

This clonotype showed up many times. The V and J genes are TRBV6-1 and TRBJ1-1; D perhaps matches TRBD1 (6 bases). The V gene lost 3 bases and the J gene lost 3 bases, with 20 bases spanning the gap. The CDR3 contains 17 residues. Per the germline V gene, CDR1 is MNHNS and CDR2 is SASEGT. The DNA of the CDR3 is TGTGCCAGCAGTGAGGGTCCTGGGGGGCGGGAGGACACTGAAGCTTTCTTT. Its translation: CASSEGPGGREDTEAFF.

This clonotype was seen repeatedly, ten times or more. The chain recombines TRBV5-1 with TRBJ2-7, with 9 bases matching TRBD1. CDR1 is SGHRS, CDR2 YFSETQ, per germline. The CDR3 consists of 14 residues. V was clipped by 2 bases and J by 5 bases; unmatched bases: 5. The CDR3 loop is CASSLLDRGDEQYF. The CDR3 DNA sequence: TGCGCCAGCAGCTTACTAGACAGGGGGGACGAGCAGTACTTC.

This clonotype was detected only a few times. CDR3 coding DNA: TGTGCCAGCAGCGCCGGTGTTAGCGGGAGCATAGAGCAGTACTTC. It translates to CASSAGVSGSIEQYF. V is TRBV11-3 and J is TRBJ2-7; 9 positions match TRBD2. V shed 5 bases, J shed 7 bases, and the junction held 12 bases outside the gene matches. CDR3 size: 15 residues. Germline loops: CDR1 SGHNT, CDR2 YENEEA.

This clonotype was observed many times. The rearrangement links TRBV20-1 to TRBJ2-2, with D possibly TRBD1 on 5 matching bases. This CDR3 comprises 14 residues. In germline, CDR1 is DFQATT, CDR2 SNEGSKA (reference sequence). V gave up 3 bases and J gave up 3 bases, with 11 bases separating them. CDR3 nucleotides: TGCAGTGCTAGTTTGGGGCCTGACACCGGGGAGCTGTTTTTT. Protein product: CSASLGPDTGELFF.

Ten or more counts support this clonotype. This chain connects TRBV11-2 to TRBJ2-5; D gene unclear. CDR3 length: 12 residues. CDR1 is SGHAT, CDR2 FQNNGV, per germline. V was cut by 2 bases and J by 3 bases, with 4 bases left in between. CDR3 protein: CASSLSKETQYF. The CDR3 DNA sequence: TGTGCCAGCAGCTTATCGAAAGAGACCCAGTACTTC.

This clonotype was counted many times. The V and J genes are TRBV20-1 and TRBJ2-1; 9 positions match TRBD1. Germline CDR1 DFQATT, CDR2 SNEGSKA (reference sequence). Trimming cost V 5 bases and J 6 bases; bases outside gene matches: 8. This CDR3 has 14 amino acids. CDR3 in DNA: TGCAGTGCTGCCGGGACAGGGCATCCCAATGAGCAGTTCTTC. It is translated as CSAAGTGHPNEQFF.

A few counts support this clonotype. This chain links TRBV20-1 with TRBJ2-7; 11 nucleotides agree with TRBD2. The V gene end was trimmed by 6 bases and the J gene end by 3 bases; junction bases not matched to a gene: 7. The length of the CDR3 is 14 residues. Germline values: CDR1 DFQATT, CDR2 SNEGSKA (reference sequence). The CDR3 reads CSALWTSGYYEQYF. For the CDR3, the DNA is TGCAGTGCCCTTTGGACTAGCGGGTACTACGAGCAGTACTTC.

This clonotype was recorded at least ten times. The rearrangement links TRBV18 to TRBJ2-7; 10 nucleotides match TRBD2. The germline gives CDR1 KGHSH, CDR2 LQKENI. Trimming cost V 2 bases and J 0 bases; bases outside gene matches: 4. The CDR3 length is 16 residues. The CDR3: CASSPGLAASSYEQYF. The CDR3 DNA reads as TGTGCCAGCTCACCAGGACTAGCGGCTAGCTCCTACGAGCAGTACTTC.

This clonotype was recorded a few times. V and J are TRBV19 and TRBJ2-7, with 7 bases lining up with TRBD2. The CDR3 totals 15 residues. Germline CDR1 LNHDA, CDR2 SQIVND (reference sequence). The junction had 11 bases not matched to a gene; V was cut back by 7 bases and J by 2 bases. The CDR3 sequence: CASTRSGTPPYEQYF. The CDR3 nucleotides read TGTGCCAGTACCCGGAGCGGGACTCCTCCCTACGAGCAGTACTTC.

This clonotype was detected ten times or more. J is TRBJ1-5 and V is TRBV28, with D unclear. CDR3 size: 13 residues. From germline, CDR1 is MDHEN and CDR2 SYDVKM. The germline V and J ends were trimmed by 4 bases and 3 bases, with 7 bases remaining between them. CDR3 region: CASSYGNNQPQHF. CDR3 DNA: TGTGCCAGCAGTTATGGCAACAATCAGCCCCAGCATTTT. The full variable domain, rest sourced from reference TRBV28 and TRBJ1-5, is DVKVTQSSRYLVKRTGEKVFLECVQDMDHENMFWYRQDPGLGLRLIYFSYDVKMKEKGDIPEGYSVSREKKERFSLILESASTNQTSMYLCASSYGNNQPQHFGDGTRLSIL.